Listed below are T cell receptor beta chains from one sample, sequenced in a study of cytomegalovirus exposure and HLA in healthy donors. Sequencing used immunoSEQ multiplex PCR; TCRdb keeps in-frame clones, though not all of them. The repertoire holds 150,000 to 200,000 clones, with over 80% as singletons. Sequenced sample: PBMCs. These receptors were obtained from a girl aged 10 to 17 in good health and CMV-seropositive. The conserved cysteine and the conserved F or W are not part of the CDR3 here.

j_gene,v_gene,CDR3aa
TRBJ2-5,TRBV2,ASLIGGNQETQY
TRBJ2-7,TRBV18,ASSQGTAYEQY
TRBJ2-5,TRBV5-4,ASSSGTEQETQY
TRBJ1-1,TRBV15,ATNPREGTNTEAF
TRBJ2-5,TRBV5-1,ASSWGETTLQETQY
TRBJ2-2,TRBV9,ASSRGGVLNTGELF
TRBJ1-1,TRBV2,ASSGQGPEAF
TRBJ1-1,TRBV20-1,SASLSRVLF
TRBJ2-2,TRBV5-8,AIGTSFTGELF
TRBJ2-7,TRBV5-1,ASSLTGGAYEQY
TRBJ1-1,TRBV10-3,AISESRGVGEAF
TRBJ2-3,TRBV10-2,ASIPGELDTQY
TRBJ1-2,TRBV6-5,ASTTGGTNGYT
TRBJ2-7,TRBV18,ASSLTRTSGEQY
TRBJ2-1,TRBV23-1,ASSQSGPGLPNNEQF
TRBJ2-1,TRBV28,ASRMMTEYNEQF
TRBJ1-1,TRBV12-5,ASGLVQGTEAF
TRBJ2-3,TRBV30,AWSWSDTQY
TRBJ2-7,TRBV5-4,ASSSNGLAGAYEQY
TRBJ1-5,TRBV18,ASAGGGDQPQH
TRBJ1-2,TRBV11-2,ASSPTLGQLNGYT
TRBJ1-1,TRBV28,ASSFYQQGFEAF
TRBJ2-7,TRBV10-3,AISSRDNVEQY
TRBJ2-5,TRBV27,ASSFAGIFETQY
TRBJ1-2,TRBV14,ASSRQGTEGAYGYT
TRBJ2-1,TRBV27,ASSFGTSSNEQF
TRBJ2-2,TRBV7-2,ASGSSGGATGELF
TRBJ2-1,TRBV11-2,ASSWGSSGMGDEQF
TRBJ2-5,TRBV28,ASSLTGGQTQY
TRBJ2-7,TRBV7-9,ASSLVVTGGSYEQY
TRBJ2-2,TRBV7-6,ASSLEPPHRDRVSGELF